This T cell receptor (beta chain) was sequenced for a study of cytomegalovirus exposure and HLA in healthy donors. The CDR3 is 15 residues long. Germline V gene data show CDR1 as SGHRS and CDR2 as YFSETQ. Trimming cost V 5 bases and J 8 bases, with 22 bases left between them. The PCR made use of 60 Vbeta and 13 Jbeta primers. Per the study methods: Among the unique TCR beta chains that a later analysis counted, 75 million to 85 million in all, around 11 million were shared. Profiling relied on immunoSEQ multiplex PCR, and the TCRdb table lists in-frame clones only, not all of them. That table supplies the V and J calls and clone size; D and trimming were determined from the DNA. The sample records around 140,000 clones, 60% to 85% being singletons. As for this clone: Its specificity is not known.

Notes on the study in general: Excluded: some indistinguishable V segments such as TRBV6-2 and TRBV6-3.

The specimen sequenced was PBMCs. This chain joins TRBV5-1 and TRBJ1-1, with D possibly TRBD1 on 5 matching bases. This clonotype was obtained from a middle-aged woman in good health and CMV-seronegative. CDR3 bases: TGCGCCAGCAGATCCACTTGGCAGGGATCGTCGGAAGCTTTCTTT. Residues: CASRSTWQGSSEAFF.